These 14 T cell receptor beta chains came from one sample sequenced in a study of blood T cell repertoires in COVID-19. Profiled with immunoSEQ multiplex PCR; TCRdb holds only in-frame clones, not every one. The table lists around 230,000 clones, 80% to 90% of them singletons. The sequenced sample consisted of PBMCs or T cells enriched from blood (not recorded which). Receptors were obtained from a middle-aged man who had recovered from COVID-19.

The chain recombines TRBV24-1 with TRBJ1-5; 8 bases align to TRBD1. CDR3 length equals 15 residues. Trimming removed 4 bases from V and 7 bases from J; junction bases left unmatched: 8. Germline V gene lookup returns CDR1 KGHDR and CDR2 SFDVKD. This CDR3 reads CATSESGGRGQPQHF. The DNA of the CDR3 is TGTGCCACCAGTGAATCAGGGGGCCGAGGGCAGCCCCAGCATTTT.

This chain links TRBV27 with TRBJ1-1; 7 bases align to TRBD1. Trimming at V came to 1 base and at J to 5 bases, leaving 13 bases not matched to a gene. From germline, CDR1 is MNHEY and CDR2 SMNVEV (reference sequence). This CDR3 spans 17 amino acids. The CDR3 DNA reads as TGTGCCAGCAGTTTATATTCAAGGGGGCAGACGGGGACTGAAGCTTTCTTT. Protein sequence: CASSLYSRGQTGTEAFF.

V usage is TRBV5-1 and J usage is TRBJ1-1, with D uncertain. The germline CDR1 and CDR2 sequences are SGHRS and YFSETQ. This CDR3 has 11 residues. V was clipped by 5 bases and J by 3 bases, with 5 bases between them. The CDR3 nucleotides read TGCGCCAGCAGATCGGACACTGAAGCTTTCTTT. This sequence encodes CASRSDTEAFF.

The rearrangement uses TRBV7-9 and TRBJ1-3; 8 positions agree with TRBD1. V was pared by 3 bases and J by 1 base, with 8 bases of the junction left unmatched. This CDR3 region has 17 residues. CDR1 is SEHNR and CDR2 is FQNEAQ in the germline V gene (reference sequence). Here the CDR3 DNA reads TGTGCCAGCAGCTTCCGGTCCAGGGGGCTGTCTGGAAACACCATATATTTT. Translated: CASSFRSRGLSGNTIYF. The complete variable domain, with remaining parts taken from reference TRBV7-9 and TRBJ1-3, reads DTGVSQNPRHKITKRGQNVTFRCDPISEHNRLYWYRQTLGQGPEFLTYFQNEAQLEKSRLLSDRFSAERPKGSFSTLEIQRTEQGDSAMYLCASSFRSRGLSGNTIYFGEGSWLTVV.

The chain links TRBV11-2 to TRBJ2-1, with 8 nucleotides matching TRBD1. The V and J ends lost 5 bases and 7 bases, in that order; junction bases with no gene match: 7. The CDR3 is 14 amino acids. CDR1 is SGHAT and CDR2 is FQNNGV in the germline V gene. The CDR3 sequence is CASSARDRLNEQFF. DNA of the CDR3: TGTGCCAGCAGCGCCCGGGACAGGCTTAATGAGCAGTTCTTC.

The V call is TRBV12-3 or TRBV12-4, the J call TRBJ2-7; 9 bases match TRBD1. This CDR3 contains 13 residues. V gave up 4 bases and J gave up 3 bases; unmatched junction bases: 1. The CDR3, as DNA: TGTGCCAGCAGTTCGGGACAGGGCTACGAGCAGTACTTC. Amino acids: CASSSGQGYEQYF.

The gene calls are TRBV18 and TRBJ2-7, with D tentatively TRBD1 (5 bases). Germline V gene sequence: CDR1 KGHSH, CDR2 LQKENI. This CDR3 contains 13 residues. Trimming took 2 bases from V and 3 from J, leaving 8 bases between them. CDR3 sequence reads: CASSPGANYEQYF. In nucleotides, the CDR3 is TGTGCCAGCTCACCAGGGGCAAACTACGAGCAGTACTTC.

This clone was seen a single time. The V call is TRBV5-1, the J call TRBJ1-3; D is perhaps TRBD1 (6 bases). V gave up 2 bases and J gave up 7 bases, with 19 bases separating them. Germline V gene sequence: CDR1 SGHRS, CDR2 YFSETQ. The CDR3 has 16 amino acids. The CDR3 DNA is TGCGCCAGCAGCTTATTGGACAGTGGCCTTGGGAACACCATATATTTT. Its translation is CASSLLDSGLGNTIYF.

Details on this clone: Sequence at one end of the junction differs from germline and may be a read error. The genes are TRBV6-5 and TRBJ2-1; 7 bases fit TRBD2. Germline CDR1 reads MNHEY; CDR2 reads SVGAGI. The CDR3 length is 15 residues. The CDR3 DNA is TGTGCCAGCAGCTACTCCTTTGGGGGGGACAATGAGCAGTTCTTC. It specifies CASSYSFGGDNEQFF.

The rearrangement links TRBV30 to TRBJ1-4; D call uncertain. V was shortened by 3 bases and J by 6 bases, with 14 bases between the two germline ends. Germline values: CDR1 GTSNPN, CDR2 SVGIG (reference sequence). The CDR3 runs to 14 residues. The CDR3 DNA reads as TGTGCCTGGAGCCGCGGAGGGAGCGATGAAAAACTGTTTTTT. Encoded protein: CAWSRGGSDEKLFF.

J is TRBJ1-4 and V is TRBV6-6, with 11 nucleotides matching TRBD1. This CDR3 is 15 amino acids long. V gave up 7 bases and J gave up 8 bases; unmatched junction bases: 9. Looked up from germline, CDR1 is MNHNY and CDR2 is SVGAGI (reference sequence). CDR3 loop: CASTLSGTGGEKLFF. The CDR3 DNA reads TGTGCCAGCACTCTCTCCGGGACAGGGGGAGAAAAACTGTTTTTT.

The V call is TRBV5-1, the J call TRBJ2-5, with D perhaps TRBD1 (6 bases). Looked up from germline, CDR1 is SGHRS and CDR2 is YFSETQ. The ends were cut back, 4 bases at V and 1 base at J, with 11 bases in the middle. The CDR3 consists of 14 residues. The CDR3 DNA reads TGCGCCAGCAGCCCGCGGACAGTCCAAGAGACCCAGTACTTC. This codes for CASSPRTVQETQYF.

This clone has more than one count but fewer than ten. The chain is built from TRBV5-1 and TRBJ1-2, with a possible D match to TRBD1 (6 bases). This CDR3 has 16 residues. Trimming cost V 4 bases and J 1 base, with 17 bases left between them. Per germline, CDR1 SGHRS and CDR2 YFSETQ. For the CDR3, the DNA is TGCGCCAGCAGCAGGGGGACGGAGATTTTTAACTATGGCTACACCTTC. This translates into CASSRGTEIFNYGYTF.

The sample holds one count of this clone. The chain carries TRBV21-1 and TRBJ2-3; no DNA check was done on the table's D call, TRBD2. TRBV21-1 is deemed a pseudogene. The CDR3 runs 15 residues. In DNA form, the CDR3 reads TGTGCCAGCAGCAAAGCCGGCGGGGAGACAGATACGCAGTATTTT. Translation gives CASSKAGGETDTQYF.